The rows below give T cell receptor beta chains drawn from one sample of a study of T cell responses to AZD1222 COVID-19 vaccine. This table comes from immunoSEQ multiplex PCR, and its TCRdb copy is limited to in-frame clones, with some not included. In the table there are some 140,000 clones, about 87% of which are singletons. Sequenced material: peripheral blood, taken on day 0 of AZD1222 vaccination. Source of these receptors: an adult in good health. Both conserved end residues are part of each CDR3. The order of the fields is J gene, V gene, CDR3 protein.

>TRBJ1-2|TRBV4-2
CASSQDRTGNGYTF
>TRBJ2-7|TRBV24-1
CATSDLRQGIDEQYF
>TRBJ2-7|TRBV11-2
CASSLMASMEGVNEQYF
>TRBJ2-1|TRBV28
CASSLLVQVTYNEQFF
>TRBJ2-3|TRBV4-2
CASSPRAGDTDTQYF
>TRBJ2-5|TRBV6-5
CASRGLNSETQYF
>TRBJ1-4|TRBV14
CASSQRQGFNEKLFF
>TRBJ1-1|TRBV7-9
CASSLETANTEAFF
>TRBJ2-7|TRBV7-9
CASSYGTGASEQYF
>TRBJ2-2|TRBV5-1
CASSLTGGRTGELFF
>TRBJ2-5|TRBV2
CASTGLETQYF
>TRBJ2-2|TRBV13
CASSPGRATTGELFF
>TRBJ1-1|TRBV7-6
CASSQIGDTEAFF
>TRBJ2-7|TRBV5-1
CASSLERTGGLHEQYF
>TRBJ1-5|TRBV7-9
CASSPQDRFDEPQHF
>TRBJ1-1|TRBV6-5
CASSPNRGTEAFF
>TRBJ1-5|TRBV4-1
CASSQEPTDSNQPQHF
>TRBJ2-2|TRBV29-1
CSVVLGGVGELFF
>TRBJ1-1|TRBV2
CASSIQGPEAFF
>TRBJ2-1|TRBV5-1
CASSQGLAGIRNEQFF
>TRBJ1-2|TRBV19
CASKSGYGGYTF
>TRBJ2-5|TRBV18
CASSPITGGETQYF
>TRBJ1-1|TRBV6-1
CASSETGTEAFF
>TRBJ1-1|TRBV6-2/TRBV6-3
CASSYLQGTTEAFF
>TRBJ2-1|TRBV5-4
CASSLRGGEQFF
>TRBJ1-1|TRBV7-8
CASSFGTASNEAFF
>TRBJ2-7|TRBV6-5
CASSYSQLGTPHF